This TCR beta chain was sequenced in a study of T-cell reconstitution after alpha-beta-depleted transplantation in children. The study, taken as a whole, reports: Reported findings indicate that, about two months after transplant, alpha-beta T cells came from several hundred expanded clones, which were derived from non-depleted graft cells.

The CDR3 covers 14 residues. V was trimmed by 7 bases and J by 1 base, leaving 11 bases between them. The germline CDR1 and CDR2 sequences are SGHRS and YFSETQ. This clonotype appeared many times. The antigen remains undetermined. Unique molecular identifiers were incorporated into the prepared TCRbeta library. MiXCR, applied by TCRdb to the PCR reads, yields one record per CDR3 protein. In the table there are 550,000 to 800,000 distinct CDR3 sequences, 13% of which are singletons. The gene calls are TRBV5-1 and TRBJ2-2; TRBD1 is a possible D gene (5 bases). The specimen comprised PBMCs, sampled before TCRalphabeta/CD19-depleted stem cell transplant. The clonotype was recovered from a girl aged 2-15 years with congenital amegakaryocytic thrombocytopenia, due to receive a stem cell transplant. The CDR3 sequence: CASWTSQNTGELFF. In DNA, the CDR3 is TGCGCCAGCTGGACAAGCCAGAACACCGGGGAGCTGTTTTTT.